One sample yielded the 32 T cell receptor beta chains listed below, sequenced in a study of CD8 T cells in Susac syndrome. With random hexamers, 0.5 to 1 ug RNA was reverse transcribed. TCRdb re-called the immunoSEQ multiplex PCR reads through MiXCR, storing one row per CDR3 protein. This sample has 200,000 to 300,000 distinct CDR3 sequences, with approximately 95% found just once. The specimen was CD4+ T cells from PBMCs. The receptors derive from a human donor with Susac syndrome.

This chain joins TRBV7-2 and TRBJ2-3; 9 positions agree with TRBD2. The CDR3 length is 17 residues. The V segment lost 5 bases and the J segment 2 bases; nucleotides outside the gene matches: 11. Germline V gives CDR1 SGHTA, CDR2 FQGNSA. CDR3 sequence: CASSIKAGLADTDTQYF. The CDR3 nucleotides read TGTGCCAGCAGCATTAAGGCGGGACTAGCAGACACAGATACGCAGTATTTT.

The chain is built from TRBV11-2 and TRBJ2-7; 7 bases match TRBD2. Germline CDR1 and CDR2: SGHAT and FQNNGV. The CDR3 is 14 amino acids. Trimming removed 3 bases from V and 2 bases from J; junction bases left unmatched: 4. The DNA for the CDR3 is TGTGCCAGCAGCTTGAATCTAGCGGCCTACGAGCAGTACTTC. Encoded protein: CASSLNLAAYEQYF.

The chain couples TRBV9 to TRBJ2-5; D unclear. There are 13 residues in the CDR3. Trimming stripped 4 bases from V and 10 bases from J, with 17 bases between. In germline, CDR1 is SGDLS, CDR2 YYNGEE. In nucleotides, the CDR3 is TGTGCCAGCAGCCCTGCCCAAGGTGGTGGCCAGTACTTC. This encodes CASSPAQGGGQYF.

The chain has TRBV12-3 or TRBV12-4 and TRBJ1-3; no firm D call. The CDR3 is made up of 13 amino acids. Trimming left V 2 bases short and J 1 base short, with 3 bases between. The CDR3 bases are TGTGCCAGCAGTTTACCATCTGGAAACACCATATATTTT. This encodes CASSLPSGNTIYF.

The chain has TRBV30 and TRBJ2-7; no clear D gene. The CDR3 totals 12 residues. Germline V gene sequence: CDR1 GTSNPN, CDR2 SVGIG (reference sequence). V was clipped by 2 bases and J by 1 base, with 6 bases between them. In DNA, the CDR3 is TGTGCCTGGAGTAGAAGATCCTACGAGCAGTACTTC. This gives the protein CAWSRRSYEQYF.

This clonotype was seen just once. The rearrangement uses TRBV27 and TRBJ1-2; 10 bases are shared with TRBD1. The CDR3 runs to 14 residues. The V and J ends lost 4 bases and 5 bases, in that order; junction bases with no gene match: 4. CDR1 and CDR2 from the germline V gene are MNHEY and SMNVEV (reference sequence). CDR3 sequence: CASSSGQGKYGYTF. The CDR3 DNA is TGTGCCAGCAGTTCGGGACAGGGGAAGTATGGCTACACCTTC.

The chain combines TRBV20-1 with TRBJ2-1; D may be TRBD2 (5 bases). Germline loops: CDR1 DFQATT, CDR2 SNEGSKA (reference sequence). V gave up 3 bases and J gave up 2 bases, with 14 bases separating them. The CDR3 has 15 amino acids. The CDR3 DNA reads as TGCAGTGCTAGTGTGGCGAGCGGAGCCTACAATGAGCAGTTCTTC. Translating gives CSASVASGAYNEQFF.

The chain recombines TRBV20-1 with TRBJ1-1; no reliable D call. Germline assignment: CDR1 DFQATT and CDR2 SNEGSKA (reference sequence). This CDR3 comprises 14 residues. V was trimmed by 0 bases and J by 3 bases, leaving 11 bases between them. The CDR3 loop reads CSAREGASDTEAFF. CDR3 nucleotides: TGCAGTGCTAGAGAAGGTGCCTCGGACACTGAAGCTTTCTTT.

The rearrangement uses TRBV20-1 and TRBJ2-3, with a tentative D call TRBD2 (6 bases). The ends were cut back, 4 bases at V and 0 bases at J, with 14 bases in the middle. Germline loops: CDR1 DFQATT, CDR2 SNEGSKA (reference sequence). The CDR3 is made up of 15 amino acids. The CDR3 DNA sequence: TGCAGTGCTATACGGGGGAGCGACAGCACAGATACGCAGTATTTT. This translates into CSAIRGSDSTDTQYF.

This rearrangement joins TRBV28 to TRBJ1-5; D call uncertain. Per germline, CDR1 MDHEN and CDR2 SYDVKM. Trimming removed 5 bases from V and 9 bases from J, with 11 bases in between. CDR3 size: 12 residues. As DNA, the CDR3 is TGTGCCAGCAGTCAAGACCCCTGGCCCCAGCATTTT. Amino acid sequence: CASSQDPWPQHF.

This clonotype appeared a single time. CDR3 nucleotide sequence: TGTGCCAGCTCCCCGAGGCGGGGAGGATGGTTCTTC. Its protein product is CASSPRRGGWFF. The chain links TRBV2 to TRBJ2-1, with D perhaps matching TRBD2 (6 bases). Trimming took off 8 bases at V and 15 bases at J, with 20 bases between the two ends. This CDR3 has 12 residues. The germline V gene encodes CDR1 SNHLY and CDR2 FYNNEI.

The chain joins TRBV20-1 to TRBJ1-1, with D perhaps TRBD1 (5 bases). Germline CDR1 and CDR2: DFQATT and SNEGSKA (reference sequence). The germline V and J ends were trimmed by 6 bases and 1 base, with 12 bases remaining between them. CDR3 length: 13 residues. The CDR3 DNA sequence: TGCAGTGCGAACAAAGACAGGAACACTGAAGCTTTCTTT. Amino acids: CSANKDRNTEAFF.

The CDR3 DNA follows: TGTGCCACCAGCATCGACAGGGAGTTCTACGAGCAGTACTTC. Encoded protein: CATSIDREFYEQYF. This rearrangement joins TRBV15 to TRBJ2-7, with 7 bases fitting TRBD1. The J segment lost 3 bases and the V segment lost 4 bases, leaving 6 bases of the junction unmatched. CDR3 size: 14 residues. From germline, CDR1 is LNHNV and CDR2 YYDKDF (reference sequence).

The genes are TRBV12-3 or TRBV12-4 and TRBJ1-2; 8 nucleotides agree with TRBD1. The J segment lost 8 bases and the V segment lost 3 bases, leaving 8 bases of the junction unmatched. The CDR3 loop spans 14 amino acids. CDR3 nucleotide sequence: TGTGCCAGCAGTTTCCCGGACAGGGTATCCGGCTACACCTTC. It codes for CASSFPDRVSGYTF.

CDR3 nucleotide sequence: TGCAGTGCTAGTGACCGACTAGCCACTAGCACAGATACGCAGTATTTT. Translated, it gives CSASDRLATSTDTQYF. The chain has TRBV20-1 and TRBJ2-3; 7 nucleotides align to TRBD2. J gave up 0 bases and V 3 bases, and 9 bases lay outside the gene matches. The CDR3 is 16 amino acids. Per the germline V gene, CDR1 is DFQATT and CDR2 is SNEGSKA (reference sequence).

The chain is built from TRBV3-1 and TRBJ1-5, with a tentative D call TRBD1 (6 bases). V lost 1 base to trimming and J lost 2 bases, with 12 bases between them. Germline CDR1 is LGHDT and CDR2 is YNNKEL (reference sequence). The CDR3 is 16 residues long. As DNA, the CDR3 is TGTGCCAGCAGCCAAGGTGGCAGGGGACGCAATCAGCCCCAGCATTTT. This translates into CASSQGGRGRNQPQHF.

The chain joins TRBV30 to TRBJ2-2; no clear D gene. The V and J ends lost 3 bases and 1 base respectively, with 0 bases between them. CDR3 length equals 11 residues. Germline-derived CDR1 and CDR2 are GTSNPN and SVGIG (reference sequence). The CDR3 coding sequence is TGTGCCTGGAGGAACACCGGGGAGCTGTTTTTT. It translates to CAWRNTGELFF.

This clonotype was seen just once. CDR3 sequence (DNA): TGTGCCAGCAGCCCGAATAGAGGGGCCAACGTCCTGACTTTC. It is translated as CASSPNRGANVLTF. V and J are TRBV6-5 and TRBJ2-6; no definite D call. CDR3 length equals 14 residues. V gave up 6 bases and J gave up 4 bases, with 10 bases separating them. CDR1 is MNHEY, CDR2 SVGAGI, per germline.

V is TRBV30 and J is TRBJ2-3, with TRBD2 matching over 7 bases. Germline trimming cut 0 bases from V and 6 bases from J; bases unmatched to any gene: 3. CDR3 length: 13 amino acids. Germline V gives CDR1 GTSNPN, CDR2 SVGIG (reference sequence). The CDR3 region has the DNA TGTGCCTGGAGTGTAGGACTAGATGATACGCAGTATTTT. Translated, it gives CAWSVGLDDTQYF. Filled out from reference TRBV30 and TRBJ2-3, the complete variable domain reads SQTIHQWPATLVQPVGSPLSLECTVEGTSNPNLYWYRQAAGRGLQLLFYSVGIGQISSEVPQNLSASRPQDRQFILSSKKLLLSDSGFYLCAWSVGLDDTQYFGPGTRLTVL.

This clonotype was detected once. The genes are TRBV30 and TRBJ1-5; D not resolved. Germline V lookup: CDR1 GTSNPN, CDR2 SVGIG (reference sequence). CDR3 length: 14 amino acids. Trimming removed 0 bases at V and 2 bases at J, with 8 bases between. The CDR3 region has the DNA TGTGCCTGGAGTGTTCTGGAAGGCAATCAGCCCCAGCATTTT. This gives the protein CAWSVLEGNQPQHF.

This chain joins TRBV6-2 or TRBV6-3 and TRBJ1-2, with 7 bases fitting TRBD1. The CDR3 contains 12 residues. The J segment lost 6 bases and the V segment lost 8 bases, leaving 6 bases of the junction unmatched. Germline values: CDR1 MNHEY, CDR2 SVGEGT. The CDR3 DNA is TGTGCCAGCCACTTTGGACAGGATGGCTACACCTTC. Translation gives CASHFGQDGYTF.

The chain is built from TRBV20-1 and TRBJ2-7; D uncertain. The CDR3 spans 12 residues. With 4 bases removed from V and 3 bases from J, the gap between germline ends came to 10 bases. Germline values: CDR1 DFQATT, CDR2 SNEGSKA (reference sequence). CDR3 nucleotides: TGCAGTGCTACCAGCTTCAACTACGAGCAGTACTTC. Amino acid sequence: CSATSFNYEQYF.

V and J are TRBV20-1 and TRBJ2-1; no clear D gene. The V and J ends lost 0 bases and 1 base respectively, with 7 bases between them. CDR1 is DFQATT, CDR2 SNEGSKA, per germline (reference sequence). The CDR3 has 14 amino acids. The CDR3 reads CSARDLSSYNEQFF. CDR3 bases: TGCAGTGCTAGAGATTTGTCTTCCTACAATGAGCAGTTCTTC.

The genes are TRBV30 and TRBJ1-2, with D unresolved. The V and J ends lost 5 bases and 7 bases respectively, with 8 bases between them. Germline values: CDR1 GTSNPN, CDR2 SVGIG (reference sequence). This CDR3 has 10 amino acids. CDR3 in amino acids: CAWEASGYTF. CDR3 DNA sequence: TGTGCCTGGGAGGCTAGTGGCTACACCTTC.

This sequence joins TRBV6-5 and TRBJ2-7, with TRBD2 as a possible D gene (5 bases). Germline values: CDR1 MNHEY, CDR2 SVGAGI. The CDR3 has 15 amino acids. The V end lost 0 bases, the J end lost 5 bases, and 14 bases lay between the germline ends. CDR3 sequence reads: CASSYSRVRSHEQYF. In DNA form, the CDR3 reads TGTGCCAGCAGTTACTCGAGGGTCCGAAGCCACGAGCAGTACTTC.

The genes are TRBV27 and TRBJ1-1; 9 nucleotides line up with TRBD1. The CDR3 runs to 16 residues. Trimming removed 3 bases from V and 0 bases from J; junction bases left unmatched: 5. Germline CDR1 MNHEY, CDR2 SMNVEV (reference sequence). The CDR3 loop is CASSFVGQGMNTEAFF. CDR3 DNA sequence: TGTGCCAGCAGTTTCGTGGGACAGGGAATGAACACTGAAGCTTTCTTT.

V usage is TRBV12-3 or TRBV12-4 and J usage is TRBJ1-2; D is perhaps TRBD1 (5 bases). This CDR3 spans 13 amino acids. The V end was cut by 7 bases, the J end by 2 bases, with 11 bases between. The CDR3 sequence is CASTLGGNYGYTF. As DNA, the CDR3 is TGTGCCAGCACCCTGGGGGGGAACTATGGCTACACCTTC.

The chain employs TRBV20-1 and TRBJ2-1; D unclear. CDR3 length equals 17 residues. The V gene's germline CDR1 is DFQATT and CDR2 SNEGSKA (reference sequence). Trimming left V 0 bases short and J 5 bases short, with 20 bases between. CDR3 DNA: TGCAGTGCTAGAGATCCTCGCCGGTCATCCCCCCACAATGAGCAGTTCTTC. This codes for CSARDPRRSSPHNEQFF.

This rearrangement joins TRBV5-1 to TRBJ1-2, with 8 nucleotides matching TRBD1. The germline V gene encodes CDR1 SGHRS and CDR2 YFSETQ. The CDR3 is 14 amino acids. The junction had 5 bases not matched to a gene; V was cut back by 3 bases and J by 4 bases. The CDR3 here is CASSSQGAVYGYTF. The DNA for the CDR3 is TGCGCCAGCAGCTCCCAGGGGGCGGTCTATGGCTACACCTTC.

Concerning this clonotype itself: A read error may account for a junction end that differs from germline. The V and J genes are TRBV7-7 and TRBJ2-5; 8 bases agree with TRBD2. The CDR3 spans 15 residues. Germline V lookup: CDR1 SSHAT, CDR2 FNYEAQ (reference sequence). The CDR3 region has the DNA TGTGCTAGCAGCCCCCGGGGGGGCGCGCAAGAGACCCAGTACTTC. Translated, it gives CASSPRGGAQETQYF.

The chain employs TRBV12-3 or TRBV12-4 and TRBJ2-6; 9 bases are a match to TRBD1. Losses at the gene ends were 6 bases for V and 0 bases for J; bases not matched to a gene: 3. The CDR3 totals 16 residues. The CDR3 region has the DNA TGTGCCAGCAGGGGGACAGGGTACTCTGGGGCCAACGTCCTGACTTTC. Translated: CASRGTGYSGANVLTF.

The chain combines TRBV29-1 with TRBJ1-2; D possibly corresponds to TRBD1 (5 bases). Germline CDR1 SQVTM, CDR2 ANQGSEA. This CDR3 contains 15 residues. Trimming pared 0 bases from V and 6 bases from J, leaving 17 bases between. CDR3 loop: CSVEDWRTQKDGYTF. The CDR3, as DNA: TGCAGCGTTGAAGATTGGAGGACACAGAAAGATGGCTACACCTTC.